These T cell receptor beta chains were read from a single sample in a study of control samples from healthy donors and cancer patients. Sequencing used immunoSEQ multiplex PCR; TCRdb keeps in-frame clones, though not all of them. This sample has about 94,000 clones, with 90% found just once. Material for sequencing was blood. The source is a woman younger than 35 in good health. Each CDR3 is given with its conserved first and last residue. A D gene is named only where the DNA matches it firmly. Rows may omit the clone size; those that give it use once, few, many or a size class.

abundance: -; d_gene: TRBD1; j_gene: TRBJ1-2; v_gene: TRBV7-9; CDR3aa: CASSFGTGTYGYTF; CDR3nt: TGTGCCAGCAGCTTCGGGACAGGTACTTATGGCTACACCTTC
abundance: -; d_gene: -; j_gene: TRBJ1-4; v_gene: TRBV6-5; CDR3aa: CASSFRPVATNEKLFF; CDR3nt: TGTGCCAGCAGTTTTAGACCGGTTGCAACTAATGAAAAACTGTTTTTT
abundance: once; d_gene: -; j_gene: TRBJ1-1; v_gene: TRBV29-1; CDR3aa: CSVVVGRDTEAFF; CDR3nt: TGCAGCGTTGTGGTGGGCCGAGACACTGAAGCTTTCTTT
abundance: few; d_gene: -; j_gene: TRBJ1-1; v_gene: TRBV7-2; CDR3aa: CASSLTGNTEAFF; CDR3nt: TGTGCCAGCAGCTTGACAGGGAACACTGAAGCTTTCTTT
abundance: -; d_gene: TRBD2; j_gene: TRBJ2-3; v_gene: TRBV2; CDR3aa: CASARSGGSTDTQYF; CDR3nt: TGTGCCAGCGCTCGTAGCGGGGGAAGCACAGATACGCAGTATTTT
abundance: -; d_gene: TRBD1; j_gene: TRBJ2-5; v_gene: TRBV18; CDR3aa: CASSPLRDRGETQYF; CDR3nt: TGTGCCAGCTCACCACTCCGGGACAGGGGCGAGACCCAGTACTTC
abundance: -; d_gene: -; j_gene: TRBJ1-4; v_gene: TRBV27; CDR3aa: CASSFARDGGPITTNEKLFF; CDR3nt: TGTGCCAGCAGTTTCGCACGGGACGGAGGACCCATTACAACTAATGAAAAACTGTTTTTT
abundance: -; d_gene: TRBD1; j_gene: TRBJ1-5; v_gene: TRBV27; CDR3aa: CASRGQGDQPQHF; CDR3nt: TGTGCCAGCAGGGGACAGGGCGATCAGCCCCAGCATTTT
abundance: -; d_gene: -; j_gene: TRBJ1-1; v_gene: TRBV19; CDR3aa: CASAAGVNTEAFF; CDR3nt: TGTGCCAGTGCAGCAGGGGTGAACACTGAAGCTTTCTTT
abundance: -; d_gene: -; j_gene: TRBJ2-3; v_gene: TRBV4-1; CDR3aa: CASSQQRPGTDTQYF; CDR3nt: TGCGCCAGCAGCCAGCAGAGGCCGGGTACAGATACGCAGTATTTT
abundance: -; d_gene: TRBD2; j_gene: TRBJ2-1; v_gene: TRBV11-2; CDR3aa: CASSLSGGADNEQFF; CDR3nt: TGTGCCAGCAGCTTAAGCGGGGGGGCGGACAATGAGCAGTTCTTC
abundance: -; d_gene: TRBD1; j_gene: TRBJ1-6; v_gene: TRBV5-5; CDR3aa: CASSHQGQGYNSPLHF; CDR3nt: TGTGCCAGCAGCCACCAGGGACAGGGTTATAATTCACCCCTCCACTTT